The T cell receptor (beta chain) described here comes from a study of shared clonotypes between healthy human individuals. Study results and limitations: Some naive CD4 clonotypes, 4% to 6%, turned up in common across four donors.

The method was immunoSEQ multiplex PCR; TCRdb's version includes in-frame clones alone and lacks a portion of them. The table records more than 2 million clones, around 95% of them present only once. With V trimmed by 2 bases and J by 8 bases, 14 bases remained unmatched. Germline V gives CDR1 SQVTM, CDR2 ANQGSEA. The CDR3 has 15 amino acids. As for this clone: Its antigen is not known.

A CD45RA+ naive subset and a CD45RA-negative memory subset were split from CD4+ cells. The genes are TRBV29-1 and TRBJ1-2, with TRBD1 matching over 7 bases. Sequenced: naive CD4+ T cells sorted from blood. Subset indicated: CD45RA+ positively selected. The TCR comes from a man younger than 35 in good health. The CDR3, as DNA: TGCAGCGTTGAAATTCCGGGCGACAGGGAGGGCGGCTACACCTTC. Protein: CSVEIPGDREGGYTF.